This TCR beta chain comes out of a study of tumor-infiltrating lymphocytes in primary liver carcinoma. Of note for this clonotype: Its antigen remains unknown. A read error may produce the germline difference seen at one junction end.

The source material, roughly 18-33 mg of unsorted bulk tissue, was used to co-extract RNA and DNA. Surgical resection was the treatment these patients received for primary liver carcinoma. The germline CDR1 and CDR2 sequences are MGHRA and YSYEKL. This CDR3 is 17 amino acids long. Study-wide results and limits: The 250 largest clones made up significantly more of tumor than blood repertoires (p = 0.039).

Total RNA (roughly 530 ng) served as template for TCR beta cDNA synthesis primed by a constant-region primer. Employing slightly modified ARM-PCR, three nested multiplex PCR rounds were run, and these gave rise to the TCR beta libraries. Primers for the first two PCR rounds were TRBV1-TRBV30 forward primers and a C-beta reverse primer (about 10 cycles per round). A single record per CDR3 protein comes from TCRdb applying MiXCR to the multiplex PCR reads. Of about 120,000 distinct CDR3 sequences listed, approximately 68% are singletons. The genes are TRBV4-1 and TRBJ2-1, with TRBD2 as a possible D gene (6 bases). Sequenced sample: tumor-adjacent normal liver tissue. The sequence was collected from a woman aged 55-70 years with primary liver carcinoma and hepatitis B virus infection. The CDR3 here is CASSLTQRAGLYNEQLF. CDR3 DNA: TGCGCCAGCAGCCTCACACAGCGGGCTGGGCTATATAATGAGCAGCTCTTC.